Listed below are T cell receptor beta chains from one sample, sequenced in a study of blood T cell repertoires in COVID-19. The method was immunoSEQ multiplex PCR; TCRdb's version includes in-frame clones alone and lacks a portion of them. The profile shows under 200,000 clones, about four fifths of them singletons. Material for sequencing was peripheral blood. These receptors were collected from a man in his 60s with acute or convalescent COVID-19. The CDR3 runs from the conserved cysteine through the conserved F or W. A D gene is named only where the DNA matches it firmly. Where a row states a size, it is once, few, many or the class of an expanded clone; other rows omit it.

V gene: TRBV19; J gene: TRBJ1-5; CDR3 length: 18; D gene: TRBD1; clone size: few; CDR3 DNA: TGTGCCAGTAGTATAGTAGGGGGCCAGACAGGGGACAATCAGCCCCAGCATTTT; CDR3 protein: CASSIVGGQTGDNQPQHF
V gene: TRBV11-1; J gene: TRBJ2-5; CDR3 length: 13; D gene: NA; clone size: NA; CDR3 DNA: TGTGCCAGCACCGGGGAAACCCGCGAGACCCAGTACTTC; CDR3 protein: CASTGETRETQYF
V gene: TRBV3-1/TRBV3-2; J gene: TRBJ2-1; CDR3 length: 17; D gene: TRBD2; clone size: NA; CDR3 DNA: TGTGCCAGCAGCCACTGGACTAGCGGGAGGAGTGACAATGAGCAGTTCTTC; CDR3 protein: CASSHWTSGRSDNEQFF
V gene: TRBV2; J gene: TRBJ1-5; CDR3 length: 15; D gene: TRBD1; clone size: NA; CDR3 DNA: TGTGCCAGCAGCGCTCCCAGGACAGGGAATCAGCCCCAGCATTTT; CDR3 protein: CASSAPRTGNQPQHF
V gene: TRBV3-1/TRBV3-2; J gene: TRBJ2-2; CDR3 length: 15; D gene: NA; clone size: NA; CDR3 DNA: TGTGCCAGCAGCTTTAGCGGTACGAACACCGGGGAGCTGTTTTTT; CDR3 protein: CASSFSGTNTGELFF
V gene: TRBV29-1; J gene: TRBJ1-3; CDR3 length: 21; D gene: NA; clone size: NA; CDR3 DNA: TGCAGCGCGCCCCCCCGCCCGGGACTGCCACTGTTTAGTGCGATTGGAAACACCATATATTTT; CDR3 protein: CSAPPRPGLPLFSAIGNTIYF
V gene: TRBV25-1; J gene: TRBJ1-5; CDR3 length: 16; D gene: NA; clone size: NA; CDR3 DNA: TGTGCCAGCAGCGCAGGGGTGGGCCCACCTTATCAGCCCCAGCATTTT; CDR3 protein: CASSAGVGPPYQPQHF
V gene: TRBV9; J gene: TRBJ2-2; CDR3 length: 15; D gene: TRBD2; clone size: NA; CDR3 DNA: TGTGCCAGCAGCGTCTGGACTAGCGGTTACGGGGAGCTGTTTTTT; CDR3 protein: CASSVWTSGYGELFF
V gene: TRBV6-1; J gene: TRBJ2-3; CDR3 length: 14; D gene: NA; clone size: NA; CDR3 DNA: TGTGCCAGCAGCGAAGGGGGGGGCCCAGATACGCAGTATTTT; CDR3 protein: CASSEGGGPDTQYF
V gene: TRBV6-5; J gene: TRBJ1-4; CDR3 length: 15; D gene: NA; clone size: NA; CDR3 DNA: TGTGCCAGCAGTCCCCTCGGACAAGATAATGAAAAACTGTTTTTT; CDR3 protein: CASSPLGQDNEKLFF
V gene: TRBV29-1; J gene: TRBJ1-1; CDR3 length: 14; D gene: NA; clone size: NA; CDR3 DNA: TGCAGCGTTGTATATCGAGGGAGGGCCACTGAAGCTTTCTTT; CDR3 protein: CSVVYRGRATEAFF
V gene: TRBV10-3; J gene: TRBJ2-1; CDR3 length: 12; D gene: NA; clone size: NA; CDR3 DNA: TGTGCCATCAGTCCGGGTTACAATGAGCAGTTCTTC; CDR3 protein: CAISPGYNEQFF
V gene: TRBV18; J gene: TRBJ1-6; CDR3 length: 15; D gene: NA; clone size: NA; CDR3 DNA: TGTGCCAGCTCACCGGCGGAGGGCTATAATTCACCCCTCCACTTT; CDR3 protein: CASSPAEGYNSPLHF
V gene: TRBV12-5; J gene: TRBJ2-7; CDR3 length: 16; D gene: NA; clone size: NA; CDR3 DNA: TGTGCTAGTGGTTTGGTACTCAGTAGACTTTCCTACGAGCAGTACTTC; CDR3 protein: CASGLVLSRLSYEQYF
V gene: TRBV15; J gene: TRBJ2-5; CDR3 length: 16; D gene: NA; clone size: NA; CDR3 DNA: TGTGCCACCAGCACCCGATCCACTTTCCCGCAAGAGACCCAGTACTTC; CDR3 protein: CATSTRSTFPQETQYF
V gene: TRBV6-2/TRBV6-3; J gene: TRBJ1-5; CDR3 length: 16; D gene: TRBD1; clone size: NA; CDR3 DNA: TGTGCCAGCAGTTACGGGGCAGGGGGAGGCAATCAGCCCCAGCATTTT; CDR3 protein: CASSYGAGGGNQPQHF
V gene: TRBV6-5; J gene: TRBJ1-2; CDR3 length: 13; D gene: TRBD1; clone size: NA; CDR3 DNA: TGTGCCAGCTATACACAGGGGGTATCTGGCTACACCTTC; CDR3 protein: CASYTQGVSGYTF
V gene: TRBV12-5; J gene: TRBJ1-5; CDR3 length: 17; D gene: TRBD1; clone size: NA; CDR3 DNA: TGTGCTAGTGGTTTGGCCACCACGGGACAGGGCAATCAGCCCCAGCATTTT; CDR3 protein: CASGLATTGQGNQPQHF
V gene: TRBV12-5; J gene: TRBJ1-5; CDR3 length: 15; D gene: NA; clone size: NA; CDR3 DNA: TGTGCTAGTGGTTTGTGGGGGCCTGGTCATCAGCCCCAGCATTTT; CDR3 protein: CASGLWGPGHQPQHF
V gene: TRBV4-2; J gene: TRBJ1-4; CDR3 length: 19; D gene: TRBD1; clone size: NA; CDR3 DNA: TGTGCCAGCAGCCTAGGTGGACAGGGGGCCCGAGCAACTAATGAAAAACTGTTTTTT; CDR3 protein: CASSLGGQGARATNEKLFF
V gene: TRBV7-9; J gene: TRBJ2-1; CDR3 length: 16; D gene: TRBD2; clone size: NA; CDR3 DNA: TGTGCCAGCAGCTCAACAACTAGCGGCTCCTACAATGAGCAGTTCTTC; CDR3 protein: CASSSTTSGSYNEQFF
V gene: TRBV6-6; J gene: TRBJ2-2; CDR3 length: 17; D gene: TRBD2; clone size: NA; CDR3 DNA: TGTGCCAGCAGTCCAACCAGCGGGAGAGAATTCTCCGGGGAGCTGTTTTTT; CDR3 protein: CASSPTSGREFSGELFF
V gene: TRBV3-1/TRBV3-2; J gene: TRBJ2-1; CDR3 length: 18; D gene: TRBD2; clone size: NA; CDR3 DNA: TGTGCCAGCAGCCAAGATTGGGCTAGCGGAGACATTTTCAATGAGCAGTTCTTC; CDR3 protein: CASSQDWASGDIFNEQFF